This T cell receptor (beta chain) was obtained from a study of T cells in Graves' hyperthyroidism and ophthalmopathy. Study as a whole: At the time of initial diagnosis and before any treatment, peripheral blood was collected.

The length of the CDR3 is 17 residues. Germline CDR1 MNHEY, CDR2 SMNVEV (reference sequence). The V gene lost 4 bases and the J gene lost 2 bases, with 21 bases spanning the gap. Study-wide results and limits: Most thyroid-expanded clonotypes above 0.001 were also found in blood.

Details on this clonotype: The antigen is not known.

It was RNA transcripts that yielded the amplified TCR beta CDR3 regions. HTBI primers drove first-round RT-PCR of the TCR CDR3. One entry per CDR3 protein results from TCRdb running MiXCR on the multiplex PCR reads. Of 530,000 or so distinct CDR3 sequences in the sample, roughly 25% are singletons; the top ten hold over 9%. The receptor's source is a woman under 40 with Graves' ophthalmopathy. The sample consisted of blood. V usage is TRBV27 and J usage is TRBJ2-7; D perhaps matches TRBD2 (6 bases). The CDR3 loop is CASSSGGGGPGTYEQYF. CDR3 sequence (DNA): TGTGCCAGCAGTTCCGGGGGAGGCGGGCCAGGTACCTACGAGCAGTACTTC.